This is a list of T cell receptor beta chains from one sample in a study of cytomegalovirus exposure and HLA in healthy donors. Clones were read by immunoSEQ multiplex PCR, and TCRdb kept only the in-frame ones, dropping some. The sample contains fewer than 350,000 clones, approximately 88% of which appear only once. Sequencing was carried out using PBMCs. The receptors come from a woman aged 18-35 years in good health and CMV-seronegative. CDR3s include the opening cysteine and the closing phenylalanine or tryptophan. The order of the fields is clone size, D gene, V gene, J gene, CDR3 DNA, CDR3 protein. D genes are given only for firm matches. Size values are once, few and many counts, or a class for expanded clones, and some rows have none.

>.|TRBD2|TRBV7-2|TRBJ2-5
TGTGCCAGCAGCTTAGCCCCTAGCGGGAGGGGAGAGACCCAGTACTTC
CASSLAPSGRGETQYF
>.|.|TRBV5-1|TRBJ1-1
TGCGCCAGCAGCAATGACCCAGGGTTGAACACTGAAGCTTTCTTT
CASSNDPGLNTEAFF
>.|TRBD2|TRBV2|TRBJ2-7
TGTGCCAGCAGCCCGGGACTAGCCTCCTACGAGCAGTACTTC
CASSPGLASYEQYF
>.|.|TRBV28|TRBJ1-1
TGTGCCAGCCGGACCGGGAGTGGGGGGGACACTGAAGCTTTCTTT
CASRTGSGGDTEAFF
>few|.|TRBV5-1|TRBJ1-6
TGCGCCAGCAGCCCCGGGACACCGGATTCACCCCTCCACTTT
CASSPGTPDSPLHF
>.|.|TRBV21-1|TRBJ1-4
TGTGCCAGCAGGACTAGGAATGAAAAACTGTTTTTT
CASRTRNEKLFF
>.|TRBD2|TRBV7-8|TRBJ2-7
TGTGCCAGCAGCTACGGACTAGAAGGAGCCGAGCAGTACTTC
CASSYGLEGAEQYF
>.|.|TRBV11-2|TRBJ2-1
TGTGCCAGCAGCTTAGGAGGGCCGGGGTATGAGCAGTTCTTC
CASSLGGPGYEQFF
>.|TRBD2|TRBV27|TRBJ2-7
TGTGCCAACCTTTATGGGACTAGCGGGAGTCTTTACGAGCAGTACTTC
CANLYGTSGSLYEQYF
>.|.|TRBV11-3|TRBJ1-2
TGTGCCAGCAGCTTAGGGTCCGGGTTAGGGGACTACACCTTC
CASSLGSGLGDYTF
>.|TRBD1|TRBV7-2|TRBJ1-2
TGTGCCAGCAGCCGAGACACAGGGGTCAAAGGCTACACCTTC
CASSRDTGVKGYTF
>.|TRBD1|TRBV5-1|TRBJ2-7
TGCGCCAGCAGCTACGGGACAGGGGTCTACGAGCAGTACTTC
CASSYGTGVYEQYF
>.|TRBD1|TRBV14|TRBJ1-2
TGTGCCAGCAGCCAAGATCGGGGACAGGGAGGAGGCTACACCTTC
CASSQDRGQGGGYTF
>.|.|TRBV4-1|TRBJ2-2
TGCGCCAGCTCGTGGGGGGACACCGGGGAGCTGTTTTTT
CASSWGDTGELFF
>once|TRBD2|TRBV27|TRBJ2-7
TGTGCCAGCAGAAAAGGGACTAGCGTAGACTACGAGCAGTACTTC
CASRKGTSVDYEQYF
>once|.|TRBV5-1|TRBJ1-1
TGCGCCAGCAGCTCCCTGGACCTACGGAGGGCTGAAGCTTTCTTT
CASSSLDLRRAEAFF
>.|.|TRBV28|TRBJ2-5
TGTGCCAGCAGTTCCAGGACTCTCTTCCAAAAGACCCAGTACTTC
CASSSRTLFQKTQYF
>.|.|TRBV15|TRBJ1-1
TGTGCCACCTCAGAGGGTTTTATCGAAGCTTTCTTT
CATSEGFIEAFF